The clone carrying this T cell receptor beta chain showed up many times. TCR beta CDR3 regions were amplified from RNA. TCR CDR3 underwent first-round RT-PCR with the HTBI primer set. Using its own MiXCR run on the multiplex PCR reads, TCRdb lists one record per CDR3 protein. The sample consists of around 300,000 distinct CDR3 sequences, roughly 13% of them appearing once. With 4 bases clipped from V and 7 bases from J, the junction kept 5 bases outside the gene matches. This CDR3 is 14 amino acids long. The data were taken from a study of T cells in Graves' hyperthyroidism and ophthalmopathy. This rearrangement joins TRBV12-3 or TRBV12-4 to TRBJ1-4, with 8 bases that match TRBD1. Input material: blood. The TCR comes from a woman in her twenties or thirties with Graves' hyperthyroidism. The CDR3 DNA sequence: TGTGCCAGCAGTTCGTCAGGGGGCGGTGAAAAACTGTTTTTT. As protein: CASSSSGGGEKLFF.